Below are 16 T cell receptor beta chains sequenced from a single sample in a study of blood T cell repertoires in COVID-19. The assay was immunoSEQ multiplex PCR, and TCRdb's table has in-frame clones only and misses some. This sample carries tens of thousands of clones, over 60% of them seen once, and the ten largest clones take under 25%. Sequenced sample: peripheral blood. All receptors derive from a man aged 25 to 40 with COVID-19, enrolled during active disease.

J is TRBJ2-1 and V is TRBV25-1, with 7 bases lining up with TRBD2. V shed 3 bases, J shed 0 bases, and the junction held 8 bases outside the gene matches. The CDR3 has 17 amino acids. Per the germline V gene, CDR1 is MGHDK and CDR2 is SYGVNS. The CDR3 is CASSEETSVGSYNEQFF. Here the CDR3 DNA reads TGTGCCAGCAGTGAGGAAACTAGCGTGGGCTCCTACAATGAGCAGTTCTTC.

The chain joins TRBV11-2 to TRBJ2-1; D may be TRBD1 (6 bases). CDR3 size: 16 residues. The V end lost 5 bases, the J end lost 0 bases, and 14 bases lay between the germline ends. Germline lookup yields CDR1 SGHAT and CDR2 FQNNGV. The CDR3 sequence is CASSGGHPYSYNEQFF. Here the CDR3 DNA reads TGTGCCAGCAGCGGGGGACACCCTTACTCCTACAATGAGCAGTTCTTC. Combining the CDR3 with reference TRBV11-2 and TRBJ2-1 gives the whole variable domain EAGVAQSPRYKIIEKRQSVAFWCNPISGHATLYWYQQILGQGPKLLIQFQNNGVVDDSQLPKDRFSAERLKGVDSTLKIQPAKLEDSAVYLCASSGGHPYSYNEQFFGPGTRLTVL.

The rearrangement links TRBV9 to TRBJ2-2; the D gene is possibly TRBD2 (5 bases). The CDR3 runs to 16 residues. Germline-derived CDR1 and CDR2 are SGDLS and YYNGEE. V lost 3 bases and J 4 bases, leaving 16 bases between the germline ends. The chain's CDR3 is CASSAHGAAGTGELFF. The CDR3 DNA reads as TGTGCCAGCAGCGCACACGGTGCCGCGGGCACCGGGGAGCTGTTTTTT.

The chain is built from TRBV7-2 and TRBJ2-7; 10 bases map to TRBD2. V gave up 2 bases and J gave up 2 bases; unmatched junction bases: 0. CDR1 is SGHTA and CDR2 is FQGNSA in the germline V gene. The CDR3 is made up of 14 amino acids. CDR3 sequence (DNA): TGTGCCAGCAGCTTAAGCGGGAGGGCCTACGAGCAGTACTTC. It is translated as CASSLSGRAYEQYF.

This clone has only a few counts. The rearrangement links TRBV4-2 to TRBJ2-1; 10 bases are shared with TRBD2. Germline V gene data show CDR1 as LGHNA and CDR2 as YNFKEQ. The CDR3 is 15 amino acids. J was trimmed by 6 bases and V by 0 bases; bases with no gene match: 2. The chain's CDR3 is CASSQEASGSNEQFF. DNA of the CDR3: TGTGCCAGCAGCCAAGAGGCTAGCGGGAGCAATGAGCAGTTCTTC.

The V gene is TRBV7-3, the J gene TRBJ2-7; 13 bases align to TRBD2. Per germline, CDR1 SGHTA and CDR2 FQGTGA. The CDR3 covers 14 residues. The V and J ends lost 5 bases and 6 bases, in that order; junction bases with no gene match: 4. The DNA of the CDR3 is TGTGCCAGCAGCCCGACTAGCGGGGGGCTCGAGCAGTACTTC. Translated: CASSPTSGGLEQYF. The full variable domain, in which reference TRBV7-3 and TRBJ2-7 provide the parts outside the CDR3, is GAGVSQTPSNKVTEKGKYVELRCDPISGHTALYWYRQSLGQGPEFLIYFQGTGAADDSGLPNDRFFAVRPEGSVSTLKIQRTERGDSAVYLCASSPTSGGLEQYFGPGTRLTVT.

The CDR3, as DNA: TGTGCCAGCAGCCCCTGGACAGGGGCTGAGCAGTACTTC. It yields the protein CASSPWTGAEQYF. The V and J genes are TRBV7-3 and TRBJ2-7; 9 bases align to TRBD1. V gave up 5 bases and J gave up 7 bases; unmatched junction bases: 6. Germline values: CDR1 SGHTA, CDR2 FQGTGA. The CDR3 consists of 13 residues.

The V call is TRBV28, the J call TRBJ2-6; the match to TRBD1 covers 9 bases. Germline V gives CDR1 MDHEN, CDR2 SYDVKM. There are 21 residues in the CDR3. Unmatched junction bases numbered 17, after V lost 4 bases and J lost 1 base. The CDR3 nucleotides are TGTGCCAGCAGTTCCCGGGACAGGGCTCGGCAGCCTGTGTCTGGGGCCAACGTCCTGACTTTC. It is translated as CASSSRDRARQPVSGANVLTF.

In DNA, the CDR3 is TGCGCCAGCAGTCAATCGGTTCTGGGCAACTACAATGAGCAGTTCTTC. This encodes CASSQSVLGNYNEQFF. This chain joins TRBV23-1 and TRBJ2-1; D unclear. TRBV23-1 is treated as an ORF (open reading frame) with a function not yet certain. V was clipped by 0 bases and J by 3 bases, with 12 bases between them. The CDR3 has 16 residues.

The chain uses TRBV28 and TRBJ2-7; D is undetermined. This CDR3 contains 13 residues. Looked up from germline, CDR1 is MDHEN and CDR2 is SYDVKM. Trimming pared 6 bases from V and 3 bases from J, leaving 12 bases between. In DNA form, the CDR3 reads TGTGCCAGCAGCTTAACAAACAGCTACGAGCAGTACTTC. It is translated as CASSLTNSYEQYF.

The V and J genes are TRBV28 and TRBJ1-4, with D unresolved. Trimming left V 8 bases short and J 5 bases short, with 6 bases between. The CDR3 totals 11 residues. Germline V CDR1 and CDR2: MDHEN, SYDVKM. In nucleotides, the CDR3 is TGTGCCAGCCTATCGAATGAAAAACTGTTTTTT. Protein sequence: CASLSNEKLFF.

The gene calls are TRBV30 and TRBJ1-2, with 7 bases that match TRBD1. With V trimmed by 3 bases and J by 7 bases, 8 bases remained unmatched. Germline V CDR1 and CDR2: GTSNPN, SVGIG (reference sequence). The CDR3 contains 13 residues. The CDR3 region is CAWRGGQVSGYTF. The CDR3 nucleotides read TGTGCCTGGAGGGGAGGACAGGTGAGTGGCTACACCTTC.

J is TRBJ2-7 and V is TRBV27; D is possibly TRBD1 (6 bases). Germline V lookup: CDR1 MNHEY, CDR2 SMNVEV (reference sequence). Trimming stripped 2 bases from V and 4 bases from J, with 12 bases between. CDR3 size: 14 residues. The CDR3 protein is CASSLKGGGYEQYF. The DNA of the CDR3 is TGTGCCAGCAGTTTAAAAGGGGGTGGGTACGAGCAGTACTTC.

This clone was seen just once. The V call is TRBV6-4, the J call TRBJ2-1, with D possibly being TRBD2 (7 bases). Trimming cost V 1 base and J 2 bases, with 9 bases left between them. CDR1 and CDR2 from the germline V gene are MRHNA and SNTAGT. CDR3 length: 15 amino acids. In DNA, the CDR3 is TGTGCCAGCAGTGACTGGGGGGGGCCCTACAATGAGCAGTTCTTC. Translation gives CASSDWGGPYNEQFF.

This chain joins TRBV6-5 and TRBJ2-5; 10 nucleotides align to TRBD1. This CDR3 region has 13 residues. The ends lost 10 bases at V and 8 bases at J; junction bases unmatched: 10. The germline V gene encodes CDR1 MNHEY and CDR2 SVGAGI. CDR3 coding DNA: TGTGCCACGCTGTCCGGGACAGGGGATACCCAGTACTTC. Translated: CATLSGTGDTQYF.

CDR3 DNA: TGTGCCTGGAGTGTAAGGCGGGGGGGCGAGAAGACCCAGTACTTC. This encodes CAWSVRRGGEKTQYF. The J gene is TRBJ2-5, the V gene TRBV30, with 9 bases aligning to TRBD2. Unmatched junction bases numbered 8, after V lost 0 bases and J lost 6 bases. This CDR3 region has 15 residues. Germline CDR1 reads GTSNPN; CDR2 reads SVGIG (reference sequence).